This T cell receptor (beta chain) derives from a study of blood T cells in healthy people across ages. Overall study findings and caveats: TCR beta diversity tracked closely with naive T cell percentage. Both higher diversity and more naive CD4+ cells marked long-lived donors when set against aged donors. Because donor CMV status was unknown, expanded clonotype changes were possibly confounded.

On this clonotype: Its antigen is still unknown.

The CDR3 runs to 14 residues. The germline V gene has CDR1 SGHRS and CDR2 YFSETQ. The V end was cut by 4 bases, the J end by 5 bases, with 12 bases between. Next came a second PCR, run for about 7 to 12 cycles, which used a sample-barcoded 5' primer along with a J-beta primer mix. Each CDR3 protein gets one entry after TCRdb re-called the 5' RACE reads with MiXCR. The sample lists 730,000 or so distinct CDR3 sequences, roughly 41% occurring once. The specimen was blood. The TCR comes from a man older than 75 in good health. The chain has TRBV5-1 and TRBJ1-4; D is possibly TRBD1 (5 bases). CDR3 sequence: CASSETGTNEKLFF. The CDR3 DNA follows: TGCGCCAGCAGCGAAACCGGGACGAATGAAAAACTGTTTTTT.